A single sample is the source of the 12 T cell receptor beta chains below, sequenced in a study of CD8 T cells in Susac syndrome. Roughly 0.45 to 1 ug RNA was reverse transcribed with random hexamers. TCRdb processed the immunoSEQ multiplex PCR reads anew with MiXCR; each CDR3 protein has one entry. The sample contains about 150,000 distinct CDR3 sequences, 95% of which appear only once. The sequencing sample was made of CD8+ T cells from PBMCs. All receptors derive from a human donor with multiple sclerosis.

J is TRBJ1-5 and V is TRBV28, with unresolved D. The CDR3 totals 16 residues. Germline CDR1 reads MDHEN; CDR2 reads SYDVKM. The V and J ends lost 5 bases and 4 bases respectively, with 18 bases between them. The CDR3 region has the DNA TGTGCCAGCAGTAGCAGGCGGAGCCTCGGGAATCAGCCCCAGCATTTT. As protein: CASSSRRSLGNQPQHF.

J is TRBJ2-6 and V is TRBV29-1; 7 nucleotides agree with TRBD1. The CDR3 has 16 amino acids. V lost 7 bases and J lost 2; bases outside the gene matches: 11. Germline assignment: CDR1 SQVTM and CDR2 ANQGSEA. Here the CDR3 reads CSAPVQGIPGANVLTF. The CDR3 DNA is TGCAGCGCCCCGGTACAGGGGATCCCTGGGGCCAACGTCCTGACTTTC. Variable domain in full (rest from reference TRBV29-1 and TRBJ2-6): SAVISQKPSRDICQRGTSLTIQCQVDSQVTMMFWYRQQPGQSLTLIATANQGSEATYESGFVIDKFPISRPNLTFSTLTVSNMSPEDSSIYLCSAPVQGIPGANVLTFGAGSRLTVL.

The chain recombines TRBV6-5 with TRBJ2-5; D is ambiguous. Germline CDR1 is MNHEY and CDR2 is SVGAGI. The CDR3 totals 16 residues. The V end lost 0 bases, the J end lost 6 bases, and 17 bases lay between the germline ends. CDR3 nucleotide sequence: TGTGCCAGCAGTTACTCGGGGAACAGAAGATGGAAGACCCAGTACTTC. Translating gives CASSYSGNRRWKTQYF.

In this sample, this clonotype turned up a few times. At one boundary the junction diverges from the germline segment, which might be a read error. The CDR3 reads CASSLGGGNQPQHF. CDR3 sequence (DNA): TGTGCCAGCAGTTTAGGCGGCGGCAATCAGCCCCAGCATTTT. The chain carries TRBV7-9 and TRBJ1-5; no clear D. Germline V gene sequence: CDR1 SEHNR, CDR2 FQNEAQ (reference sequence). The CDR3 loop spans 14 amino acids.

This clonotype was recorded only once. The rearrangement uses TRBV14 and TRBJ2-1; 7 bases match TRBD2. Trimming cost V 1 base and J 1 base; bases outside gene matches: 7. CDR1 is SGHDN, CDR2 FVKESK, per germline. The CDR3 contains 17 residues. The CDR3 region has the DNA TGTGCCAGCAGCCAAGGGGCATCAGCGGGGTCCTACAATGAGCAGTTCTTC. Amino acid sequence: CASSQGASAGSYNEQFF. Based on the CDR3 plus reference TRBV14 and TRBJ2-1, the full variable domain is EAGVTQFPSHSVIEKGQTVTLRCDPISGHDNLYWYRRVMGKEIKFLLHFVKESKQDESGMPNNRFLAERTGGTYSTLKVQPAELEDSGVYFCASSQGASAGSYNEQFFGPGTRLTVL.

The V gene is TRBV11-2, the J gene TRBJ1-5; the match to TRBD1 covers 8 bases. J lost 4 bases, V lost 1 base, and 12 bases had no gene match. Germline CDR1 and CDR2: SGHAT and FQNNGV. The CDR3 extends over 18 amino acids. The CDR3 spells CASSLVVWQDRENQPQHF. DNA of the CDR3: TGTGCCAGCAGCTTAGTAGTTTGGCAGGACAGGGAAAATCAGCCCCAGCATTTT.

This chain joins TRBV9 and TRBJ2-5; 10 bases match TRBD2. V shed 3 bases, J shed 3 bases, and the junction held 8 bases outside the gene matches. This CDR3 has 16 residues. Per germline, CDR1 SGDLS and CDR2 YYNGEE. The CDR3 loop reads CASSDGSGGVEETQYF. CDR3 DNA sequence: TGTGCCAGCAGCGACGGAAGCGGGGGGGTGGAAGAGACCCAGTACTTC.

This sequence joins TRBV2 and TRBJ2-1, with 7 bases aligning to TRBD1. V shed 5 bases, J shed 0 bases, and the junction held 4 bases outside the gene matches. The CDR3 is 15 residues long. Per germline, CDR1 SNHLY and CDR2 FYNNEI. CDR3 in amino acids: CASSTTGSSYNEQFF. The CDR3 DNA follows: TGTGCCAGCAGTACGACAGGGAGCTCCTACAATGAGCAGTTCTTC.

This sequence joins TRBV3-1 and TRBJ1-1; D unresolved. This CDR3 is 14 amino acids long. V dropped 3 bases and J dropped 0 bases, with 8 bases sitting between them. Germline V lookup: CDR1 LGHDT, CDR2 YNNKEL (reference sequence). The CDR3 DNA sequence: TGTGCCAGCAGCCAGGGTCGAATGAACACTGAAGCTTTCTTT. Translated: CASSQGRMNTEAFF.

The chain joins TRBV29-1 to TRBJ1-2; TRBD1 matches 9 bases. V shed 0 bases and J 8 bases; nucleotides not matched to a gene: 7. Germline CDR1 and CDR2: SQVTM and ANQGSEA. This CDR3 region has 14 residues. The CDR3 sequence is CSVEDRGTGWGYTF. The CDR3 DNA reads TGCAGCGTTGAAGATCGGGGGACAGGGTGGGGCTACACCTTC. The full variable domain, completed using reference TRBV29-1 and TRBJ1-2, is SAVISQKPSRDICQRGTSLTIQCQVDSQVTMMFWYRQQPGQSLTLIATANQGSEATYESGFVIDKFPISRPNLTFSTLTVSNMSPEDSSIYLCSVEDRGTGWGYTFGSGTRLTVV.

The genes are TRBV20-1 and TRBJ2-7; D might be TRBD1 (5 bases). CDR3 size: 14 residues. V was trimmed by 2 bases and J by 2 bases, leaving 13 bases between them. Germline V lookup: CDR1 DFQATT, CDR2 SNEGSKA (reference sequence). DNA of the CDR3: TGCAGTGCTAGATTGAGACAGCGTACCTACGAGCAGTACTTC. As protein: CSARLRQRTYEQYF.

This sequence joins TRBV6-5 and TRBJ2-1; 10 bases map to TRBD2. V lost 0 bases to trimming and J lost 4 bases; unmatched junction nucleotides: 6. This CDR3 region has 17 residues. CDR1 is MNHEY, CDR2 SVGAGI, per germline. The CDR3 sequence is CASSYSHTSGVYNEQFF. CDR3 nucleotides: TGTGCCAGCAGTTACTCCCATACTAGCGGGGTGTACAATGAGCAGTTCTTC.